Following are 27 T cell receptor beta chains from one sample sequenced in a study of regulatory T cells in long-lasting Graves disease. Arm-PCR of CDR3 regions and iRepertoire HTBI primers were the basis on which TCR beta libraries were built. TCRdb reprocessed the multiplex PCR reads via MiXCR and lists one record per CDR3 protein. The sample has approximately 560,000 distinct CDR3 sequences; roughly 16% are singletons. Time point of the sample: newly diagnosed GD, antithyroid drugs for less than 3 months. PBMC RNA served as the TCR library source. These same records also appear under a second study, on T cells in Graves' hyperthyroidism and ophthalmopathy.

The sample consisted of peripheral blood mononuclear cells (PBMCs), taken at new diagnosis, from a patient treated with antithyroid drugs. These receptors originate from a man aged 18 to 29 with Graves disease.

This clonotype was detected only a few times. The rearrangement uses TRBV29-1 and TRBJ1-1, with D unresolved. This CDR3 contains 14 residues. The V end lost 7 bases, the J end lost 1 base, and 16 bases lay between the germline ends. The V gene's germline CDR1 is SQVTM and CDR2 ANQGSEA. The CDR3 spells CSGTRSTTNTEAFF. The CDR3 DNA sequence: TGCAGCGGAACGAGGTCCACAACGAACACTGAAGCTTTCTTT.

This clonotype was picked up many times. V gene TRBV5-1 combines with J gene TRBJ2-3; D not certain. Deletions cut 5 bases from V and 6 bases from J, with 16 bases between. This CDR3 has 14 residues. Germline CDR1 is SGHRS and CDR2 is YFSETQ. The CDR3 loop reads CASRPARGRDTQYF. CDR3 DNA sequence: TGCGCCAGCAGGCCAGCTAGAGGACGGGATACGCAGTATTTT.

This clonotype was picked up many times. V and J are TRBV7-9 and TRBJ2-2; TRBD1 matches at 8 bases. V lost 4 bases to trimming and J lost 0 bases; unmatched junction nucleotides: 10. Germline values: CDR1 SEHNR, CDR2 FQNEAQ (reference sequence). CDR3 length: 18 residues. Written as DNA, the CDR3 is TGTGCCAGCAGCTCCCGATCTCCGGGACAGGCGAACACCGGGGAGCTGTTTTTT. This translates into CASSSRSPGQANTGELFF.

This clonotype was counted many times. The chain has TRBV7-3 and TRBJ1-1, with D unresolved. Germline V gene data show CDR1 as SGHTA and CDR2 as FQGTGA. V lost 1 base to trimming and J lost 1 base, with 10 bases between them. The CDR3 length is 15 residues. This CDR3 reads CASSLNPAGNTEAFF. CDR3 coding DNA: TGTGCCAGCAGCTTAAACCCGGCCGGGAACACTGAAGCTTTCTTT.

There are many counts of this clonotype. This chain connects TRBV20-1 to TRBJ2-3; D is unclear. The CDR3 totals 13 residues. V gave up 7 bases and J gave up 4 bases, with 15 bases separating them. Germline CDR1 reads DFQATT; CDR2 reads SNEGSKA (reference sequence). CDR3 amino acids: CSVEPTVADTQYF. CDR3 coding DNA: TGCAGTGTCGAGCCTACGGTCGCAGATACGCAGTATTTT.

In regard to this clonotype: Germline is not matched at one junction end, which may reflect a read error. The V and J genes are TRBV12-3 or TRBV12-4 and TRBJ1-4; D may be TRBD1 (5 bases). The CDR3 runs to 14 residues. The CDR3: CASRGGTTNEELFF. CDR3 in DNA: TGTGCCAGCAGGGGGGGAACAACTAATGAAGAACTGTTTTTT.

This clonotype occurred many times. The CDR3: CASSARLAGADEQFF. CDR3 DNA sequence: TGTGCCAGCAGTGCCCGACTAGCGGGAGCTGATGAGCAGTTCTTC. This chain links TRBV12-3 or TRBV12-4 with TRBJ2-1; 12 bases line up with TRBD2. After removal of 5 bases from V and 8 bases from J, the junction contained 7 bases not matched to a gene. This CDR3 contains 15 residues.

This CDR3 reads CASSGGPAGGSGAQYF. The DNA of the CDR3 is TGTGCCAGCAGCGGTGGGCCGGCGGGAGGGTCGGGCGCCCAGTACTTC. The chain carries TRBV9 and TRBJ2-5; 9 bases are a match to TRBD2. The J segment lost 9 bases and the V segment lost 3 bases, leaving 15 bases of the junction unmatched. CDR1 is SGDLS, CDR2 YYNGEE, per germline. The CDR3 length is 16 residues.

The chain uses TRBV5-1 and TRBJ2-1, with 11 bases aligning to TRBD1. Trimming took 4 bases from V and 9 from J; bases not matched to a gene: 12. This CDR3 region has 16 residues. Germline CDR1 is SGHRS and CDR2 is YFSETQ. The CDR3: CASSQRTGGFLGEQFF. In DNA form, the CDR3 reads TGCGCCAGCAGCCAGAGGACAGGGGGCTTTCTCGGTGAGCAGTTCTTC.

This clonotype has at least ten counts. The chain joins TRBV7-9 to TRBJ1-1; maybe TRBD1 (5 bases). The CDR3 consists of 13 residues. CDR1 SEHNR and CDR2 FQNEAQ come from the germline V gene (reference sequence). Trimming stripped 4 bases from V and 9 bases from J, with 15 bases between. Here the CDR3 reads CASSYLPQGKAFF. CDR3 DNA sequence: TGTGCCAGCAGCTACTTGCCCCAGGGTAAAGCTTTCTTT.

This clonotype occurred a few times. The CDR3 loop is CASRTIGVLAFF. CDR3 nucleotide sequence: TGTGCCAGCAGAACGATCGGGGTTTTAGCTTTCTTT. The rearrangement links TRBV27 to TRBJ1-1; no firm D call. V lost 6 bases, J lost 10 bases, and 15 bases lay in between. The V gene's germline CDR1 is MNHEY and CDR2 SMNVEV (reference sequence). This CDR3 has 12 residues.

V gene TRBV30 combines with J gene TRBJ2-7, with D unclear. Germline V CDR1 and CDR2: GTSNPN, SVGIG (reference sequence). V was cut by 7 bases and J by 0 bases, with 10 bases left in between. The CDR3 has 12 residues. CDR3 region: CAYYKNSYEQYF. In nucleotides, the CDR3 is TGTGCCTATTACAAGAACTCCTACGAGCAGTACTTC.

This clonotype was found many times. The V call is TRBV7-8, the J call TRBJ2-1, with 14 bases fitting TRBD2. The CDR3 sequence is 20 residues long. In germline, CDR1 is SGHVS, CDR2 FQNEAQ. V lost 5 bases, J lost 0 bases, and 12 bases stayed unmatched. The CDR3 sequence: CASSMMGLAGVKGSYNEQFF. CDR3 DNA sequence: TGTGCCAGCAGCATGATGGGACTAGCGGGAGTTAAGGGCTCCTACAATGAGCAGTTCTTC.

V gene TRBV5-5 combines with J gene TRBJ1-1; TRBD1 aligns across 10 bases. Germline trimming cut 4 bases from V and 10 bases from J; bases unmatched to any gene: 4. Germline loops: CDR1 SGHKS, CDR2 YYEKEE (reference sequence). This CDR3 has 12 residues. The CDR3 reads CASSPDRGIAFF. The CDR3 DNA reads as TGTGCCAGCAGCCCGGACAGGGGGATAGCTTTCTTT.

Many counts were recorded for this clonotype. This chain uses TRBV6-2 or TRBV6-3 with TRBJ2-2; D possibly matches TRBD1 or TRBD2 (5 bases each). The length of the CDR3 is 18 residues. V was shortened by 4 bases and J by 6 bases, with 24 bases between the two germline ends. In germline, CDR1 is MNHEY, CDR2 SVGEGT. The CDR3 reads CASSWDLGDPGVSGELFF. DNA for the CDR3: TGTGCCAGCAGTTGGGATTTGGGGGATCCGGGCGTTTCCGGGGAGCTGTTTTTT.

This clonotype was picked up a small number of times. The V call is TRBV5-1, the J call TRBJ2-6, with unresolved D. With 6 bases removed from V and 0 bases from J, the gap between germline ends came to 7 bases. Germline V CDR1 and CDR2: SGHRS, YFSETQ. The CDR3 is made up of 14 amino acids. CDR3: CASTTPSGANVLTF. CDR3 nucleotides: TGCGCCAGCACCACCCCCTCTGGGGCCAACGTCCTGACTTTC.

This clonotype was observed at least ten times. V is TRBV12-3 or TRBV12-4 and J is TRBJ1-4, with D tentatively TRBD1 (5 bases). Trimming shortened V by 3 bases and J by 2 bases, and 10 bases separated the two germline ends. The CDR3 has 15 residues. The CDR3 loop reads CASSLMGLTNEKLFF. CDR3 bases: TGTGCCAGCAGTTTGATGGGGCTCACTAATGAAAAACTGTTTTTT.

About this clonotype itself: A much larger clone is a single base away; this may be a read error. The conserved final phenylalanine or tryptophan is absent from the CDR3, which likely points to a read error. The DNA for the CDR3 is TGTGCCAGCAGCTTCCGGGAGAATGAGCAGTTCTCC. Its protein is CASSFRENEQFS. The J gene is TRBJ2-1, the V gene TRBV12-3 or TRBV12-4, with D perhaps matching TRBD2 (6 bases). Trimming removed 6 bases at V and 7 bases at J, with 10 bases between. The CDR3 totals 12 residues.

This clonotype appeared once. This sequence joins TRBV11-1 and TRBJ1-3, with D uncertain. Germline V gene lookup returns CDR1 SGHAT and CDR2 FQDESV (reference sequence). CDR3 length: 15 residues. V lost 5 bases to trimming and J lost 0 bases, with 11 bases between them. The CDR3 reads CASSQTAVSGNTIYF. In DNA form, the CDR3 reads TGTGCCAGCAGCCAAACAGCGGTCTCTGGAAACACCATATATTTT.

This chain's CDR3 is CSALDSWTEAFF. The CDR3 DNA sequence: TGCAGTGCTTTAGACTCGTGGACTGAAGCTTTCTTT. The chain recombines TRBV20-1 with TRBJ1-1; D is undetermined. There are 12 residues in the CDR3. V dropped 5 bases and J dropped 5 bases, with 12 bases sitting between them. Germline assignment: CDR1 DFQATT and CDR2 SNEGSKA (reference sequence).

The chain carries TRBV11-3 and TRBJ2-1; D may be TRBD2 (5 bases). CDR1 and CDR2 from the germline V gene are SGHNT and YENEEA. V lost 4 bases and J 5 bases, leaving 15 bases between the germline ends. CDR3 length equals 15 residues. DNA of the CDR3: TGTGCCAGCAGCTCCTACGAGGGCCCAAACAATGAGCAGTTCTTC. Its protein is CASSSYEGPNNEQFF.

This clonotype was picked up a small number of times. The chain uses TRBV6-2 or TRBV6-3 and TRBJ1-2; no definite D call. Germline V lookup: CDR1 MNHEY, CDR2 SVGEGT. V lost 5 bases and J lost 0, with 13 bases in between. The CDR3 covers 15 residues. CDR3 DNA sequence: TGTGCCAGCAGTGAACAGTCAGCTTCTAACTATGGCTACACCTTC. Protein: CASSEQSASNYGYTF.

This clonotype appeared many times. The J gene is TRBJ1-2, the V gene TRBV6-1; possibly TRBD1 for D (6 bases). Between the trimmed V and J ends, which lost 7 bases and 5 bases, there was a span of 20 bases. Germline CDR1 is MNHNS and CDR2 is SASEGT. The CDR3 is 15 amino acids. This CDR3 is CASNELLQGYYGYTF. CDR3 DNA sequence: TGTGCCAGCAATGAGTTACTCCAGGGGTATTATGGCTACACCTTC.

The chain carries TRBV7-3 and TRBJ2-6; D may be TRBD2 (5 bases). The germline CDR1 and CDR2 sequences are SGHTA and FQGTGA. CDR3 length: 17 amino acids. Trimming removed 1 base from V and 2 bases from J, with 12 bases in between. The CDR3: CASSLNGFGAGANVLTF. CDR3 bases: TGTGCCAGCAGCTTAAATGGGTTCGGGGCTGGGGCCAACGTCCTGACTTTC.

The sample holds a few counts of this clonotype. The chain combines TRBV20-1 with TRBJ2-7, with TRBD2 identical over 7 bases. The J segment lost 0 bases and the V segment lost 4 bases, leaving 9 bases of the junction unmatched. There are 15 residues in the CDR3. The germline gives CDR1 DFQATT, CDR2 SNEGSKA (reference sequence). The CDR3 bases are TGCAGTGCTATCAAATGGGGCGGGGGCTCCTACGAGCAGTACTTC. This translates into CSAIKWGGGSYEQYF.

At least ten counts were recorded for this clonotype. The chain joins TRBV6-2 or TRBV6-3 to TRBJ1-2; D is ambiguous. Trimming took off 5 bases at V and 7 bases at J, with 11 bases between the two ends. In germline, CDR1 is MNHEY, CDR2 SVGEGT. The CDR3 covers 12 residues. The CDR3 sequence is CASSDPPGGYTF. The CDR3 DNA reads as TGTGCCAGCAGTGACCCCCCCGGTGGCTACACCTTC.

This clonotype showed up many times. J is TRBJ2-2 and V is TRBV7-2; 11 nucleotides align to TRBD2. V was pared by 5 bases and J by 1 base, with 6 bases of the junction left unmatched. The germline CDR1 and CDR2 sequences are SGHTA and FQGNSA. The length of the CDR3 is 17 residues. CDR3 sequence: CASSQPGLAVNTGELFF. CDR3 DNA sequence: TGTGCCAGCAGCCAGCCGGGACTAGCGGTGAACACCGGGGAGCTGTTTTTT. Complete variable domain (other parts from reference TRBV7-2 and TRBJ2-2): GAGVSQSPSNKVTEKGKDVELRCDPISGHTALYWYRQSLGQGLEFLIYFQGNSAPDKSGLPSDRFSAERTGGSVSTLTIQRTQQEDSAVYLCASSQPGLAVNTGELFFGEGSRLTVL.